These 4 T cell receptor beta chains were sequenced from one sample in a study of blood T cell repertoires in COVID-19. Sequencing was performed with immunoSEQ multiplex PCR; in TCRdb, only in-frame clones are kept and a portion is missing. The sample lists roughly 180,000 clones, 85% to 90% occurring once. Sequencing used peripheral blood. Receptors were obtained from a woman aged 55-75 years with acute or convalescent COVID-19.

The V and J genes are TRBV16 and TRBJ2-5; D is uncertain. The CDR3 is made up of 15 amino acids. Germline CDR1 and CDR2: KGHSY and FQNENV. Trimming shortened V by 3 bases and J by 4 bases, and 15 bases separated the two germline ends. The CDR3: CASSQLPPNGETQYF. The CDR3 region has the DNA TGTGCCAGCAGCCAGCTCCCCCCAAACGGAGAGACCCAGTACTTC.

The rearrangement uses TRBV28 and TRBJ2-3; 9 positions match TRBD2. Germline assignment: CDR1 MDHEN and CDR2 SYDVKM. J was trimmed by 7 bases and V by 9 bases; bases with no gene match: 8. This CDR3 has 13 residues. The CDR3 loop is CASDSGRTYTQYF. The DNA of the CDR3 is TGTGCCAGTGATAGCGGGAGAACATATACGCAGTATTTT.

The V call is TRBV10-3, the J call TRBJ1-4; no clear D gene. CDR1 and CDR2 (germline): ENHRY, SYGVKD. V lost 4 bases to trimming and J lost 7 bases, with 16 bases between them. CDR3 size: 15 residues. The DNA of the CDR3 is TGTGCCATCAGTGGGTCTCTGGGAGATGGTGAAAAACTGTTTTTT. Encoded protein: CAISGSLGDGEKLFF.

This rearrangement joins TRBV6-5 to TRBJ1-1, with 7 bases fitting TRBD1. This CDR3 is 13 amino acids long. V dropped 7 bases and J dropped 4; count of bases not matched to a gene: 6. The germline gives CDR1 MNHEY, CDR2 SVGAGI. The CDR3 bases are TGTGCCAGCACTAGACAGGGAAGCACTGAAGCTTTCTTT. It yields the protein CASTRQGSTEAFF.